The 5 T cell receptor beta chains in this list originate from one sample, sequenced in a study of T cells in localized non-small cell lung cancer. The data were produced by immunoSEQ multiplex PCR, yet TCRdb's version contains in-frame clones alone and is incomplete. The sample contains roughly 70,000 clones, less than 90% of which appear only once. The sequencing here drew on peripheral blood, taken before any cancer treatment. The receptors originated from a male donor older than 55 with stage III squamous cell lung carcinoma.

The chain has TRBV7-3 and TRBJ2-2; D gene unclear. CDR3 length: 12 residues. With 4 bases removed from V and 4 bases from J, the gap between germline ends came to 4 bases. Germline CDR1 and CDR2: SGHTA and FQGTGA. CDR3 amino acids: CASSWGTGELFF. The CDR3 bases are TGTGCCAGCAGCTGGGGCACCGGGGAGCTGTTTTTT.

The chain is built from TRBV10-3 and TRBJ2-5; D is possibly TRBD1 (6 bases). There are 12 residues in the CDR3. V lost 11 bases and J lost 7, with 17 bases in between. Germline CDR1 reads ENHRY; CDR2 reads SYGVKD. The CDR3 loop is CAGSGESGTQYF. CDR3 DNA sequence: TGTGCCGGTTCAGGGGAATCCGGGACCCAGTACTTC.

The chain combines TRBV4-2 with TRBJ2-7; D remains unclear. The V and J ends lost 0 bases and 0 bases respectively, with 9 bases between them. Germline loops: CDR1 LGHNA, CDR2 YNFKEQ. This CDR3 is 15 amino acids long. The CDR3 DNA sequence: TGTGCCAGCAGCCAAGATCGACTTACCTCCTACGAGCAGTACTTC. Translation: CASSQDRLTSYEQYF.

In this sample, this clone turned up a few times. This chain uses TRBV23-1 with TRBJ1-2; D gene ambiguous. TRBV23-1 is recorded as an ORF, its role being uncertain. The CDR3 sequence is 11 residues long. The germline V and J ends were trimmed by 4 bases and 8 bases, with 8 bases remaining between them. The CDR3 DNA follows: TGCGCCAGCAGTCCAACCGACGGCTACACCTTC. Amino acids: CASSPTDGYTF.

This sequence joins TRBV10-3 and TRBJ2-3; no clear D gene. Germline V gene sequence: CDR1 ENHRY, CDR2 SYGVKD. The V end was cut by 0 bases, the J end by 3 bases, with 13 bases between. This CDR3 has 16 amino acids. CDR3 in DNA: TGTGCCATCAGTGAGTCGCGGCCCGAGGCAACAGATACGCAGTATTTT. Translation gives CAISESRPEATDTQYF.